What follows describes a single T cell receptor (beta chain). The sample belongs to a study of cytotoxic CD8 clonotypes in ibrutinib-treated CLL. Produced via immunoSEQ multiplex PCR; TCRdb's table is partial and in-frame only. The table has about 50,000 clones, about three fifths seen once. This CDR3 has 12 amino acids. With V trimmed by 4 bases and J by 4 bases, 1 base remained unmatched. CDR1 SGHNT and CDR2 YYREEE come from the germline V gene (reference sequence). The receptor's source is a human donor with chronic lymphocytic leukemia. The J gene is TRBJ2-7, the V gene TRBV5-4; 8 nucleotides line up with TRBD2. The input for sequencing was PBMCs, taken after 24 months of ibrutinib treatment. CDR3 amino acids: CASSREGYEQYF. CDR3 bases: TGTGCCAGCAGCCGGGAGGGATACGAGCAGTACTTC.